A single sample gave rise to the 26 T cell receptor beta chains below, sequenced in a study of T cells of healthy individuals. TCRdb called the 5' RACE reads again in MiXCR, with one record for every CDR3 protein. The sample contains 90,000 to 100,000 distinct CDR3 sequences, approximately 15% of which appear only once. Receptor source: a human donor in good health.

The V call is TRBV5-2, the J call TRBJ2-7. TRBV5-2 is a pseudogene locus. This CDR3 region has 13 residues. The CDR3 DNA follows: TGTGCCAGCAACTCGGACAGCTCCTACGAGCAGTACTTC. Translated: CASNSDSSYEQYF.

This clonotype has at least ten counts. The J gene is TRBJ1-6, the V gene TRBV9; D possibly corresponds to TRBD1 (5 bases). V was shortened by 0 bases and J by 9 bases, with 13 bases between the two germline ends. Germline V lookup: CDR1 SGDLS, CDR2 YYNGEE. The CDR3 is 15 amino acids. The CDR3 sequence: CASSVGVREASPLHF. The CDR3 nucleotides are TGTGCCAGCAGCGTAGGAGTCAGGGAGGCTTCACCCCTCCACTTT.

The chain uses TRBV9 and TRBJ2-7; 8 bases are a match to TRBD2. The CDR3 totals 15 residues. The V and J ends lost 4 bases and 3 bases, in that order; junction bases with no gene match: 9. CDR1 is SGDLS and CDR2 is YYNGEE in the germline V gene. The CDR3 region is CASSPRSGASYEQYF. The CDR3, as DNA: TGTGCCAGCAGCCCTCGTAGCGGGGCCAGCTACGAGCAGTACTTC.

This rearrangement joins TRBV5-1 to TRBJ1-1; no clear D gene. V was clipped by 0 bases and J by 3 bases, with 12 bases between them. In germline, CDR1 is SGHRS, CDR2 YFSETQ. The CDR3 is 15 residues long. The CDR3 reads CASSLVAGVDTEAFF. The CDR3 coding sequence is TGCGCCAGCAGCTTGGTCGCCGGGGTCGACACTGAAGCTTTCTTT.

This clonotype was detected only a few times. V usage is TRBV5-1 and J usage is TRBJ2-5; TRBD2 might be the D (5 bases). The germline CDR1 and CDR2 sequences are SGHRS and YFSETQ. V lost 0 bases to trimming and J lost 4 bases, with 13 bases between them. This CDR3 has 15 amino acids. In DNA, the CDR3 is TGCGCCAGCAGCTTGGGAGTCGGGATAGGAGAGACCCAGTACTTC. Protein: CASSLGVGIGETQYF.

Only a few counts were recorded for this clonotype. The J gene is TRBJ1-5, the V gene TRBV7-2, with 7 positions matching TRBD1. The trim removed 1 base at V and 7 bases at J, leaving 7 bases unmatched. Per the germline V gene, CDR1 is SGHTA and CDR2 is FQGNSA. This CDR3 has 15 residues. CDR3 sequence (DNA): TGTGCCAGCAGCTTAGTTCGGACAGGAAGACAGCCCCAGCATTTT. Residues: CASSLVRTGRQPQHF.

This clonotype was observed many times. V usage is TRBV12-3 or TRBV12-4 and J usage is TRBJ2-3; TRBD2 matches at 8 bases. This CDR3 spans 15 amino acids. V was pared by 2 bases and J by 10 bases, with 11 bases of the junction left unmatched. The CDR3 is CASSLTSGGGRAQYF. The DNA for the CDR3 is TGTGCCAGCAGTTTAACCTCCGGGGGGGGTCGAGCGCAGTATTTT.

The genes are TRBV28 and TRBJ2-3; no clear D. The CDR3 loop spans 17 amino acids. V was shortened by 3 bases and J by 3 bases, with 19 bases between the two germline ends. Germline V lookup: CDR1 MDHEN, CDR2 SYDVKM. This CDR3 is CASSFVSSGISTDTQYF. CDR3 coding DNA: TGTGCCAGCAGTTTCGTCTCCTCGGGCATCTCGACAGATACGCAGTATTTT.

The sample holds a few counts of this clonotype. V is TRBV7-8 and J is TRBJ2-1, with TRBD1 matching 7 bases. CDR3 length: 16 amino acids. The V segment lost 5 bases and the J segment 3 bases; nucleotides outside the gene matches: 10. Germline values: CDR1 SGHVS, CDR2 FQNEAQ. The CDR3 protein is CASSHRDSLIYNEQFF. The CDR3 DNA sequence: TGTGCCAGCAGCCATCGGGACAGTTTGATCTACAATGAGCAGTTCTTC.

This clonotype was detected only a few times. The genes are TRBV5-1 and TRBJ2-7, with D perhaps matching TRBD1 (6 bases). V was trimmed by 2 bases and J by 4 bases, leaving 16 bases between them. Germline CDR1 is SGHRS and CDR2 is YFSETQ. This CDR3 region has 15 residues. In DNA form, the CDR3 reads TGCGCCAGCAGCTTCCAGTCCGGGACAACGTACGAGCAGTACTTC. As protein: CASSFQSGTTYEQYF.

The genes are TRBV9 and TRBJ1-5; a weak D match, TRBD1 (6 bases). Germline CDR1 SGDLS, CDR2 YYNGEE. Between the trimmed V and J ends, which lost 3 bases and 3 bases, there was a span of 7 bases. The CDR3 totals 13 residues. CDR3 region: CASSAGVNQPQHF. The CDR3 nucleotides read TGTGCCAGCAGCGCAGGGGTCAATCAGCCCCAGCATTTT. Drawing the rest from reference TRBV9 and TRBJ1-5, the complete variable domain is DSGVTQTPKHLITATGQRVTLRCSPRSGDLSVYWYQQSLDQGLQFLIQYYNGEERAKGNILERFSAQQFPDLHSELNLSSLELGDSALYFCASSAGVNQPQHFGDGTRLSIL.

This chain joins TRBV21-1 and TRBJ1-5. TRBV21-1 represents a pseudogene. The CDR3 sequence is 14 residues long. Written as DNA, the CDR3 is TGTGCCAGCAGCAAAGACGGGAGCAATCAGCCCCAGCATTTT. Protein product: CASSKDGSNQPQHF.

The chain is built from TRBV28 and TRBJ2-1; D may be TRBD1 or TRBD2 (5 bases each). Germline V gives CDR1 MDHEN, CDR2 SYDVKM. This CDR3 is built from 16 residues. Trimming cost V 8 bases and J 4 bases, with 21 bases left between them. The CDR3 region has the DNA TGTGCCAGCTCCAGAGGGGACCGGGACGTGTACAATGAGCAGTTCTTC. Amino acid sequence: CASSRGDRDVYNEQFF.

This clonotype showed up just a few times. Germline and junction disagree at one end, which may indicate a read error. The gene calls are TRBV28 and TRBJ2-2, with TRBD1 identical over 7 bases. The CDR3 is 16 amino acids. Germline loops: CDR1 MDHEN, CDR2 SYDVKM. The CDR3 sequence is CASSLMAGTDTEELFF. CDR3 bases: TGTGCCAGCAGTCTAATGGCCGGGACAGATACCGAGGAGCTGTTTTTT.

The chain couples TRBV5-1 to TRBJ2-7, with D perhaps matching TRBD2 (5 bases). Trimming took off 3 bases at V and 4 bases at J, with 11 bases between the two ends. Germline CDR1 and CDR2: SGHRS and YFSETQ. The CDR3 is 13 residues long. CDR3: CASSSPGGYEQYF. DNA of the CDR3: TGCGCCAGCAGCTCCCCCGGCGGGTACGAGCAGTACTTC.

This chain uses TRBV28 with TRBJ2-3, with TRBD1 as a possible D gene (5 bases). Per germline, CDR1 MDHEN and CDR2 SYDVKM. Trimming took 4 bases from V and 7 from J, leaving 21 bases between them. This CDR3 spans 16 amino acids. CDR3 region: CASSSYDSFSLNTQYF. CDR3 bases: TGTGCCAGCAGTTCCTACGACAGTTTTTCACTTAATACGCAGTATTTT. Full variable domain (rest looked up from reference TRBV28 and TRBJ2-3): DVKVTQSSRYLVKRTGEKVFLECVQDMDHENMFWYRQDPGLGLRLIYFSYDVKMKEKGDIPEGYSVSREKKERFSLILESASTNQTSMYLCASSSYDSFSLNTQYFGPGTRLTVL.

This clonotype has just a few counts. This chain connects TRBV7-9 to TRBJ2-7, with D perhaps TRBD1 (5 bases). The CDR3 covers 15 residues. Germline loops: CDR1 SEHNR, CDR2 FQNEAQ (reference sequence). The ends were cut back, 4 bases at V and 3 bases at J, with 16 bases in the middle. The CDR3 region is CASSSQGQRHYEQYF. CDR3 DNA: TGTGCCAGCAGCTCGCAAGGACAACGACACTACGAGCAGTACTTC.

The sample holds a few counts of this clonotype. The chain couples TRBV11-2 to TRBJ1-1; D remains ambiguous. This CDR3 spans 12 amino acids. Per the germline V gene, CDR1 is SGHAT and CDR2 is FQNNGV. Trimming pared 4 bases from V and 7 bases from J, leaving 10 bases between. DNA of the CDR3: TGTGCCAGCAGCTACTCGGTTGGTGAAGCTTTCTTT. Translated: CASSYSVGEAFF.

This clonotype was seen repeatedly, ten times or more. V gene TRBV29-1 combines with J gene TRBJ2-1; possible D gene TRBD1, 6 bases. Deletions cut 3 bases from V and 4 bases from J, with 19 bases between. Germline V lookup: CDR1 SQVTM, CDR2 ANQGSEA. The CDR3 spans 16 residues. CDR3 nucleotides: TGCAGCGTTGAGTCTCAGGGGCGGAGAACTTACAATGAGCAGTTCTTC. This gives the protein CSVESQGRRTYNEQFF.

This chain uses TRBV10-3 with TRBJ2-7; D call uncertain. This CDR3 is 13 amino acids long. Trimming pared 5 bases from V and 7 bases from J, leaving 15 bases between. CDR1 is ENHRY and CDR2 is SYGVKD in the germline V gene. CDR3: CAISPNIPWEQYF. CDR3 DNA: TGTGCCATCAGTCCCAACATTCCTTGGGAGCAGTACTTC.

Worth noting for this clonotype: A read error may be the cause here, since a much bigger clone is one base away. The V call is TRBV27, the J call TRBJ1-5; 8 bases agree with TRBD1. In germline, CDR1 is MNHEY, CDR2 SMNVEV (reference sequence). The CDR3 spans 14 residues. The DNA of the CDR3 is TGTGCCAGCAGTTTAAGTGGGACAGGATATCAGCCGAATTTT. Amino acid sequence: CASSLSGTGYQPNF.

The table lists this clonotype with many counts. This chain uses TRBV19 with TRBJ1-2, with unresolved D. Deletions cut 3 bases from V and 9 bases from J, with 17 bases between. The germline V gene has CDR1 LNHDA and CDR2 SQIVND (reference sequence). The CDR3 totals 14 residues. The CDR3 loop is CASSISSLPRSYTF. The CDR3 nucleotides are TGTGCCAGTAGTATTTCGTCGTTACCGAGGAGCTACACCTTC.

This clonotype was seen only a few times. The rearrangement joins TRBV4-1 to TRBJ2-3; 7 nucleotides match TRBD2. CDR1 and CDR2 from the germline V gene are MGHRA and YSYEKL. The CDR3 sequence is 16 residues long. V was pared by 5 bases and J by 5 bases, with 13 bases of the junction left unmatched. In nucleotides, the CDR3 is TGCGCCAGCAGCGTAGGCGGGGAGGGAGCGGGAGATACGCAGTATTTT. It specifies CASSVGGEGAGDTQYF.

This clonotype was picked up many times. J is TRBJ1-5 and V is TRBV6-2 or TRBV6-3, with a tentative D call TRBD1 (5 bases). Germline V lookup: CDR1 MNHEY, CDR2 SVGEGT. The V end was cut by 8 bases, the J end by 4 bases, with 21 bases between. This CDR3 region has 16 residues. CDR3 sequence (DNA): TGTGCCAGCTCCCTCCGCCCGGGACGGCAAAATCAGCCCCAGCATTTT. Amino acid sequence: CASSLRPGRQNQPQHF.

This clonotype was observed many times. The CDR3 spells CASSPGTSGRADEQFF. The CDR3 DNA reads as TGTGCCAGCAGTCCCGGGACTAGCGGGAGGGCCGATGAGCAGTTCTTC. The V and J genes are TRBV28 and TRBJ2-1; 16 bases are shared with TRBD2. The germline gives CDR1 MDHEN, CDR2 SYDVKM. The CDR3 is 16 amino acids. The J segment lost 8 bases and the V segment lost 5 bases, leaving 6 bases of the junction unmatched.

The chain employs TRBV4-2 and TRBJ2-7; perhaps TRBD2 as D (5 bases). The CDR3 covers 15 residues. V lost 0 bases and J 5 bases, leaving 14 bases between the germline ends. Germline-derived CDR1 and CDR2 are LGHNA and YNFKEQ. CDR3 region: CASSQDEGPFNEQYF. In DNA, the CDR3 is TGTGCCAGCAGCCAAGACGAGGGCCCATTCAACGAGCAGTACTTC.